The 2 T cell receptor beta chains in this list originate from one sample, sequenced in a study of T cells expressing NK-cell markers. One entry per CDR3 protein, without DNA, is what TCRdb gives after re-calling the 5' RACE reads. This specimen shows 500,000 to 700,000 distinct CDR3 sequences; the ten leading clones hold 3.5% to 4.5%. Sequenced: blood T cells: a sorted CD56 or NKG2C T cell subset, CD4+ or CD8+ T cells, or bulk PBMC T cells (not recorded which). The receptors stem from a man aged 18 to 30 in good health.

The rearrangement uses TRBV29-1 and TRBJ2-1; with no DNA, the TCRdb D assignment of TRBD2 cannot be verified. Looked up from germline, CDR1 is SQVTM and CDR2 is ANQGSEA. CDR3 length: 14 residues. The CDR3: CSGGLAGFGDEQFF.

V usage is TRBV29-1 and J usage is TRBJ2-1. The CDR3 contains 15 residues. Germline V gene lookup returns CDR1 SQVTM and CDR2 ANQGSEA. CDR3: CSVVQVLRGYNEQFF.